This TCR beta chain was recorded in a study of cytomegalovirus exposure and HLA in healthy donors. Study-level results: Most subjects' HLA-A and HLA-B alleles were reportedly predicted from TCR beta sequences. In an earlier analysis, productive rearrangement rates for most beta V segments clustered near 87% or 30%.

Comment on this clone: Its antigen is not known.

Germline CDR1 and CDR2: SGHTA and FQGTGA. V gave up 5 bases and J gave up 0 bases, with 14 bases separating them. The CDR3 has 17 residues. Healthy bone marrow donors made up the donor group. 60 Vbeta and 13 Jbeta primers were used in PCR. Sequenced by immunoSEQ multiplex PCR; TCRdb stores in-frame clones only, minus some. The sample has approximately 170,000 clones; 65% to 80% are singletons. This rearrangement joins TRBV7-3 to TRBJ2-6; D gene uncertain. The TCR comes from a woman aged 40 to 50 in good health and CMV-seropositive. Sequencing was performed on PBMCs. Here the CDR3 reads CASSLRRQVSGANVLTF. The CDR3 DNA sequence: TGTGCCAGCAGCCTAAGACGCCAGGTCTCTGGGGCCAACGTCCTGACTTTC.